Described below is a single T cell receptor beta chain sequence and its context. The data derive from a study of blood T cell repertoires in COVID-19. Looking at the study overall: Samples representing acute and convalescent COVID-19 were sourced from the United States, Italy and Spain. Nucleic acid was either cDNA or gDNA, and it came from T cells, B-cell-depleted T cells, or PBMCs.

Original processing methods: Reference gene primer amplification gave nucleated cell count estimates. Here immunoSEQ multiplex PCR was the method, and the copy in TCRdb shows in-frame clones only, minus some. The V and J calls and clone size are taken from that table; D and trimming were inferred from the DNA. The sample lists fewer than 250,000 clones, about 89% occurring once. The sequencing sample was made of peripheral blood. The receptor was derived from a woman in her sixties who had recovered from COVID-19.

The DNA of the CDR3 is TGTGCCAGCAGTTACTCGTCGGGACAGGACTATGGCTACACCTTC. Its translation is CASSYSSGQDYGYTF. The rearrangement links TRBV6-6 to TRBJ1-2; the match to TRBD1 covers 8 bases. The V gene's germline CDR1 is MNHNY and CDR2 SVGAGI (reference sequence). The CDR3 spans 15 residues. Germline trimming cut 0 bases from V and 3 bases from J; bases unmatched to any gene: 3.